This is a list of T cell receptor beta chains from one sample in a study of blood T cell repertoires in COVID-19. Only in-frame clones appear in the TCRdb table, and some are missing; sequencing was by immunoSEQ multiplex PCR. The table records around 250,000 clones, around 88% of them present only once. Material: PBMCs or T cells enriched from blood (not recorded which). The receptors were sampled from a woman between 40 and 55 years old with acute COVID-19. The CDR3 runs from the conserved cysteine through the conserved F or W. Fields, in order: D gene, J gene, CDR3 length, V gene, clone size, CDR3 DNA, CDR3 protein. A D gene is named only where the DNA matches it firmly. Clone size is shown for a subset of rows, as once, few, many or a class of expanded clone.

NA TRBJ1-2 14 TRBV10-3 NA TGTGCCATCAGTGAGTCGACAGGAGCCTATGGCTACACCTTC CAISESTGAYGYTF
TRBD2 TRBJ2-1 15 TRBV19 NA TGTGCCAGTAGTATTCAGGCGGGAGGGTACAATGAGCAGTTCTTC CASSIQAGGYNEQFF
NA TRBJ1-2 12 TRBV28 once TGTGCCAGCAACAGATTGAACTATGGCTACACCTTC CASNRLNYGYTF
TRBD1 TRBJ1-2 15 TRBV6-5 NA TGTGCCAGCAGGCCATCGGGACAGAATAACTATGGCTACACCTTC CASRPSGQNNYGYTF
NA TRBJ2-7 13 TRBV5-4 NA TGTGCCAGCTTAGGACAGAACTCCTACGAGCAGTACTTC CASLGQNSYEQYF
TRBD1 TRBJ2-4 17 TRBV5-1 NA TGCGCCAGCAGCTTGGTCCGGGACAGGGGATCGCTGGACATTCAGTACTTC CASSLVRDRGSLDIQYF
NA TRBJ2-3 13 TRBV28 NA TGTGCCAGCACATGGACTAGCACAGATACGCAGTATTTT CASTWTSTDTQYF
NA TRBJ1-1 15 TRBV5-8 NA TGTGCCAGCAGCTTGTTCGCGACAGCGAACACTGAAGCTTTCTTT CASSLFATANTEAFF
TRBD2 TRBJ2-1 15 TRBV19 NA TGTGCCAGTAGGGGACTAGCGGGGGCCTACAATGAGCAGTTCTTC CASRGLAGAYNEQFF
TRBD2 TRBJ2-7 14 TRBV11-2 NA TGTGCCAGCAGCTCCGGACTAGCGGGAGCCGAGCAGTACTTC CASSSGLAGAEQYF
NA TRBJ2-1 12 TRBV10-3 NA TGTGCCATCAGCTGGGACTCGAATGAGCAGTTCTTC CAISWDSNEQFF
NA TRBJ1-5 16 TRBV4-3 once TGCGCCAGCAGCCAAGATTCGCGGGACGGGGATCGGCCCCAGCATTTT CASSQDSRDGDRPQHF
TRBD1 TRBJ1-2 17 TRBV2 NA TGTGCCAGCAGTAAGGACAGGGGGTTGCAGCTTAACTATGGCTACACCTTC CASSKDRGLQLNYGYTF
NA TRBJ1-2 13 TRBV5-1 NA TGCGCCAGCAGCTTATCCCCAGAATATGGCTACACCTTC CASSLSPEYGYTF
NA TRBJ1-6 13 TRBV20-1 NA TGCAGTGCTAGTCCTACAGGGTTATCACCCCTCCACTTT CSASPTGLSPLHF
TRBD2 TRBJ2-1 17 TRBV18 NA TGTGCCAGCTCACCACGGGAACTAGCGGGGGCCTCCGGTGAGCAGTTCTTC CASSPRELAGASGEQFF
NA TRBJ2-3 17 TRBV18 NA TGTGCCAGCTCACCACCGGAGGCCAGCCGTCGCATGGATACGCAGTATTTT CASSPPEASRRMDTQYF
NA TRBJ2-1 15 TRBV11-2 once TGTGCCAGCAGCTTCTGGCGGGGTGTCTACAATGAGCAGTTCTTC CASSFWRGVYNEQFF
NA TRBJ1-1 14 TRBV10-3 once TGTGCCATCTCAGAGGGGGGGACGGTTACTGAAGCTTTCTTT CAISEGGTVTEAFF
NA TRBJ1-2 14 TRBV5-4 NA TGTGCCAGCAGCCTACCATTCTTCAGGGGCGGCTACACCTTC CASSLPFFRGGYTF
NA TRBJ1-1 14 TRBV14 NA TGTGCCAGCAGCCAGGTTGAGACCGCGGGGGGAGCTTTCTTT CASSQVETAGGAFF
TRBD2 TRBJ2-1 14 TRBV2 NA TGTGCCAGCTCTAGCGGGAGCCGGTTGGGTGAGCAGTTCTTC CASSSGSRLGEQFF
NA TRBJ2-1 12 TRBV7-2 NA TGTGCCAGCAGCTTTGGGGCAAATGAGCAGTTCTTC CASSFGANEQFF
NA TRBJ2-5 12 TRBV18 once TGTGCCAGCTCGCTACCCGCAAGGACCCAGTACTTC CASSLPARTQYF
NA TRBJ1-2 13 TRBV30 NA TGTGCCTGGCAATTAACAGGGTCTCTTGAGTGCACCTTC CAWQLTGSLECTF
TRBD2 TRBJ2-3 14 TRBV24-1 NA TGTGCCACCGTTTCTAGCGGGAGAATAGATACGCAGTATTTT CATVSSGRIDTQYF
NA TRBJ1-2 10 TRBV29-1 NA TGCAGCGTTTGGGGAGATGGCTACACCTTC CSVWGDGYTF
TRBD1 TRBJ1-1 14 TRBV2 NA TGTGCCAGCAGGAGGACAGGGGTGAACACTGAAGCTTTCTTT CASRRTGVNTEAFF
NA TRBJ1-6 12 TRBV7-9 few TGTGCCAGCACCTCCCCCCAATCACCCCTCCACTTT CASTSPQSPLHF
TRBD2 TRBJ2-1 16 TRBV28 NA TGTGCCAGCAGTTTACTTAGCGGGGGGGAATACAATGAGCAGTTCTTC CASSLLSGGEYNEQFF
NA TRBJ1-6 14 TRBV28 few TGTGCCAGCAGTTTGACAGCAGATAATTCACCCCTCCACTTT CASSLTADNSPLHF
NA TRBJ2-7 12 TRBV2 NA TGTGCCAGCAGTGTAGTAGTATACGAGCAGTACTTC CASSVVVYEQYF
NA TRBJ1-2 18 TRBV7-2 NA TGTGCCAGCAGCTTAGTCGGTCGCGGTGTGGGTCCTAACTATGGCTACACCTTC CASSLVGRGVGPNYGYTF
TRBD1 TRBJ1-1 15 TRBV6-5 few TGTGCCAGCAGTTACGGACAGGGGTTGGACACTGAAGCTTTCTTT CASSYGQGLDTEAFF
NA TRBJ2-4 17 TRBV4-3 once TGCGCCAGCAGCCAGTACCACAGGGTACTAGCCAAAAACATTCAGTACTTC CASSQYHRVLAKNIQYF
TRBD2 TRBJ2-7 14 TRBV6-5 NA TGTGCCAGCAGTATTCTAGCGGGAGAAGGCGAGCAGTACTTC CASSILAGEGEQYF
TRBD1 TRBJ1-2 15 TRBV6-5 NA TGTGCCAGCAGAAGGACAGGGCGAACTAACTATGGCTACACCTTC CASRRTGRTNYGYTF
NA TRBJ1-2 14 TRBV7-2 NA TGTGCCAGCAGCTTATTGGGAGCTGACTATGGCTACACCTTC CASSLLGADYGYTF